What follows are 27 T cell receptor beta chains derived from one specimen sequenced in a study of cytomegalovirus exposure and HLA in healthy donors. A multiplex PCR was run with 60 Vbeta primers and 13 Jbeta primers. The table came from immunoSEQ multiplex PCR; TCRdb's copy has only in-frame clones and leaves some out. The sample carries approximately 100,000 clones, under 65% recorded once. The sample taken for sequencing was PBMCs. Source of these receptors: a man in his sixties in good health and CMV-seronegative.

The V and J genes are TRBV5-1 and TRBJ2-7, with TRBD1 matching 7 bases. The CDR3 loop spans 15 amino acids. Unmatched junction bases numbered 8, after V lost 2 bases and J lost 3 bases. CDR1 is SGHRS, CDR2 YFSETQ, per germline. The CDR3 DNA is TGCGCCAGCAGCTTAGACGACAGGGCCATCTACGAGCAGTACTTC. This codes for CASSLDDRAIYEQYF. The full variable domain, its missing parts supplied by reference TRBV5-1 and TRBJ2-7, is KAGVTQTPRYLIKTRGQQVTLSCSPISGHRSVSWYQQTPGQGLQFLFEYFSETQRNKGNFPGRFSGRQFSNSRSEMNVSTLELGDSALYLCASSLDDRAIYEQYFGPGTRLTVT.

This rearrangement joins TRBV9 to TRBJ2-7; D is possibly TRBD1 (5 bases). This CDR3 has 13 amino acids. The ends were cut back, 3 bases at V and 5 bases at J, with 12 bases in the middle. In germline, CDR1 is SGDLS, CDR2 YYNGEE. Written as DNA, the CDR3 is TGTGCCAGCAGCGCCCCAGGGAACCACGAGCAGTACTTC. It translates to CASSAPGNHEQYF.

The chain's CDR3 is CASSSSATALYEQYF. For the CDR3, the DNA is TGTGCCAGCAGCTCGTCCGCCACAGCCCTCTACGAGCAGTACTTC. The V call is TRBV5-5, the J call TRBJ2-7; D remains unclear. Germline lookup yields CDR1 SGHKS and CDR2 YYEKEE (reference sequence). The CDR3 spans 15 residues. Deletions cut 3 bases from V and 3 bases from J, with 16 bases between.

The chain combines TRBV2 with TRBJ2-3; the match to TRBD2 covers 10 bases. Germline V gives CDR1 SNHLY, CDR2 FYNNEI. Losses at the gene ends were 4 bases for V and 2 bases for J; bases not matched to a gene: 6. The CDR3 has 16 residues. This CDR3 is CASSVQLAGTTDTQYF. The CDR3 nucleotides read TGTGCCAGCAGTGTCCAACTAGCGGGGACCACAGATACGCAGTATTTT.

The CDR3 nucleotides read TGTGCCATCAGTGATCCGGGACAGCCTAATGAAAAACTGTTTTTT. Translated: CAISDPGQPNEKLFF. The chain has TRBV10-3 and TRBJ1-4, with 7 bases lining up with TRBD1. Germline-derived CDR1 and CDR2 are ENHRY and SYGVKD. CDR3 size: 15 residues. The J segment lost 3 bases and the V segment lost 3 bases, leaving 4 bases of the junction unmatched.

The chain uses TRBV6-5 and TRBJ2-7; a weak D match, TRBD1 (5 bases). V dropped 6 bases and J dropped 4 bases, with 16 bases sitting between them. The CDR3 sequence is 14 residues long. Germline values: CDR1 MNHEY, CDR2 SVGAGI. CDR3 sequence: CASRPAATAYEQYF. The CDR3 region has the DNA TGTGCCAGCAGACCCGCCGCGACAGCATACGAGCAGTACTTC.

The chain couples TRBV28 to TRBJ2-1; 12 positions agree with TRBD1. The germline V gene encodes CDR1 MDHEN and CDR2 SYDVKM. CDR3 length: 17 amino acids. The trim removed 2 bases at V and 6 bases at J, leaving 8 bases unmatched. The CDR3 loop reads CASSLPLGQGASNEQFF. DNA of the CDR3: TGTGCCAGCAGTTTACCCTTGGGACAGGGGGCATCCAATGAGCAGTTCTTC.

V and J are TRBV9 and TRBJ1-3; TRBD1 matches 9 bases. The CDR3 totals 17 residues. V was clipped by 3 bases and J by 0 bases; unmatched bases: 7. The V gene's germline CDR1 is SGDLS and CDR2 YYNGEE. Here the CDR3 reads CASSAPGQGYSGNTIYF. CDR3 DNA sequence: TGTGCCAGCAGCGCCCCGGGACAGGGATACTCTGGAAACACCATATATTTT.

A few counts support this clone. This chain uses TRBV28 with TRBJ1-1; 8 positions match TRBD1. The germline CDR1 and CDR2 sequences are MDHEN and SYDVKM. The CDR3 is made up of 14 amino acids. The V segment lost 5 bases and the J segment 0 bases; nucleotides outside the gene matches: 2. The CDR3 region has the DNA TGTGCCAGCAGTCGGACAGGGATGAACACTGAAGCTTTCTTT. The encoded protein is CASSRTGMNTEAFF.

This clone has only a few counts. The chain couples TRBV9 to TRBJ2-1; 10 bases align to TRBD2. J gave up 8 bases and V 2 bases, and 4 bases lay outside the gene matches. Germline loops: CDR1 SGDLS, CDR2 YYNGEE. The length of the CDR3 is 14 residues. CDR3 region: CASSVSGTSDEQFF. The CDR3 bases are TGTGCCAGCAGCGTCTCCGGGACTAGCGATGAGCAGTTCTTC.

This chain connects TRBV10-1 to TRBJ2-3, with D perhaps TRBD2 (6 bases). The germline CDR1 and CDR2 sequences are WNHNN and SYGVQD (reference sequence). V was cut by 6 bases and J by 5 bases, with 12 bases left in between. There are 13 residues in the CDR3. DNA for the CDR3: TGCGCCAGCAGCTTCGGGGGAGGAGATACGCAGTATTTT. This encodes CASSFGGGDTQYF.

V and J are TRBV7-2 and TRBJ1-6, with 8 bases fitting TRBD1. The CDR3 has 14 residues. J gave up 8 bases and V 4 bases, and 4 bases lay outside the gene matches. The V gene's germline CDR1 is SGHTA and CDR2 FQGNSA. In DNA form, the CDR3 reads TGTGCCAGCAGCTGGACAGGGCCGTATTCACCCCTCCACTTT. Its protein product is CASSWTGPYSPLHF.

V and J are TRBV10-2 and TRBJ2-5, with 9 bases fitting TRBD2. Germline V gene data show CDR1 as WSHSY and CDR2 as SAAADI. Unmatched junction bases numbered 6, after V lost 3 bases and J lost 4 bases. The length of the CDR3 is 15 residues. The CDR3 coding sequence is TGCGCCAGCAGTGACCTAGCGGGACGGGGAGAGACCCAGTACTTC. It encodes CASSDLAGRGETQYF.

This chain links TRBV6-5 with TRBJ1-3; D may be TRBD1 (6 bases). The CDR3 consists of 16 residues. Germline V gene lookup returns CDR1 MNHEY and CDR2 SVGAGI. Trimming took off 0 bases at V and 6 bases at J, with 15 bases between the two ends. The CDR3 DNA is TGTGCCAGCAGTTACTCGGATTCAGGGGCGGCAAACACCATATATTTT. Translation: CASSYSDSGAANTIYF.

The rearrangement uses TRBV11-2 and TRBJ1-3; a possible D gene is TRBD1 (5 bases). The CDR3 is 17 amino acids. In germline, CDR1 is SGHAT, CDR2 FQNNGV. The V end was cut by 1 base, the J end by 0 bases, with 13 bases between. CDR3 DNA sequence: TGTGCCAGCAGCTTAGTCGGTCAGGGCTACTCTGGAAACACCATATATTTT. Translating gives CASSLVGQGYSGNTIYF.

The J gene is TRBJ2-3, the V gene TRBV5-1; TRBD1 agrees at 8 bases. The length of the CDR3 is 14 residues. Losses at the gene ends were 4 bases for V and 5 bases for J; bases not matched to a gene: 6. The V gene's germline CDR1 is SGHRS and CDR2 YFSETQ. The CDR3: CASSPDRAKDTQYF. Written as DNA, the CDR3 is TGCGCCAGCAGCCCGGACAGGGCAAAAGATACGCAGTATTTT.

The chain couples TRBV27 to TRBJ2-5; no definite D call. The V and J ends lost 9 bases and 0 bases respectively, with 14 bases between them. The CDR3 loop spans 14 amino acids. Germline V gene data show CDR1 as MNHEY and CDR2 as SMNVEV (reference sequence). The CDR3 DNA reads TGTGCCAGTAAACGCCAGTCGTACCAAGAGACCCAGTACTTC. It encodes CASKRQSYQETQYF.

This clone was picked up a small number of times. The V call is TRBV7-2, the J call TRBJ2-7; D perhaps matches TRBD1 (5 bases). CDR1 SGHTA and CDR2 FQGNSA come from the germline V gene. The CDR3 runs to 12 residues. V lost 1 base, J lost 6 bases, and 7 bases lay in between. CDR3 sequence (DNA): TGTGCCAGCAGCTTAGGTACAGGCGAGCAGTACTTC. This translates into CASSLGTGEQYF.

This chain uses TRBV19 with TRBJ1-2; D gene unclear. V was pared by 5 bases and J by 8 bases, with 24 bases between. The length of the CDR3 is 16 residues. Per the germline V gene, CDR1 is LNHDA and CDR2 is SQIVND (reference sequence). CDR3 amino acids: CASSPPADKPYRGYTF. Here the CDR3 DNA reads TGTGCCAGTAGTCCCCCCGCCGACAAACCGTATCGGGGCTACACCTTC.

The chain is built from TRBV28 and TRBJ2-5, with 9 bases identical to TRBD1. Germline CDR1 reads MDHEN; CDR2 reads SYDVKM. V was clipped by 5 bases and J by 1 base; unmatched bases: 5. The CDR3 runs 15 residues. The DNA of the CDR3 is TGTGCCAGCAGTAACCGGGACAGGGTCCAAGAGACCCAGTACTTC. Its translation is CASSNRDRVQETQYF.

This chain links TRBV11-3 with TRBJ2-4; D is unresolved. Looked up from germline, CDR1 is SGHNT and CDR2 is YENEEA. V lost 6 bases to trimming and J lost 2 bases, with 8 bases between them. The CDR3 is made up of 13 amino acids. The CDR3 bases are TGTGCCAGCAGGAGAGCCACCAAAAACATTCAGTACTTC. Translating gives CASRRATKNIQYF. Looking up the rest from reference TRBV11-3 and TRBJ2-4 gives the full variable domain: EAGVVQSPRYKIIEKKQPVAFWCNPISGHNTLYWYLQNLGQGPELLIRYENEEAVDDSQLPKDRFSAERLKGVDSTLKIQPAELGDSAVYLCASRRATKNIQYFGAGTRLSVL.

V and J are TRBV6-5 and TRBJ1-5; possible D gene TRBD1, 5 bases. V shed 2 bases and J shed 5 bases, with 13 bases lying between them. The germline gives CDR1 MNHEY, CDR2 SVGAGI. This CDR3 contains 15 residues. CDR3 residues: CASSYQRGSDQPQHF. The DNA of the CDR3 is TGTGCCAGCAGTTACCAAAGGGGTTCCGATCAGCCCCAGCATTTT.

This chain joins TRBV5-1 and TRBJ2-7, with TRBD2 as a possible D gene (6 bases). There are 16 residues in the CDR3. V was trimmed by 0 bases and J by 2 bases, leaving 15 bases between them. Germline V CDR1 and CDR2: SGHRS, YFSETQ. This chain's CDR3 is CASSLANLAETYEQYF. In DNA, the CDR3 is TGCGCCAGCAGCTTGGCCAATTTAGCGGAAACCTACGAGCAGTACTTC.

This clone came up a few times. The V and J genes are TRBV25-1 and TRBJ1-2, with D perhaps matching TRBD1 (6 bases). The germline V gene encodes CDR1 MGHDK and CDR2 SYGVNS. V shed 4 bases and J shed 7 bases, with 16 bases lying between them. The CDR3 runs to 14 residues. In nucleotides, the CDR3 is TGTGCCAGCAGTGGCGGGGCGGGGGCCCTTGGCTACACCTTC. Translating gives CASSGGAGALGYTF.

The table lists this clone with a few counts. The J gene is TRBJ1-2, the V gene TRBV27; unclear D gene. The CDR3 totals 17 residues. Per the germline V gene, CDR1 is MNHEY and CDR2 is SMNVEV (reference sequence). V lost 1 base and J 0 bases, leaving 15 bases between the germline ends. This CDR3 reads CASSLFASGSANYGYTF. DNA of the CDR3: TGTGCCAGCAGTTTATTTGCGTCGGGGTCGGCTAACTATGGCTACACCTTC.

CDR3 DNA: TGTGCCAGCAGCGTAGCGGCGGGAGGAGCCTATTACGAGCAGTACTTC. Residues: CASSVAAGGAYYEQYF. The J gene is TRBJ2-5, the V gene TRBV9, with TRBD2 matching over 8 bases. The J call may not be correct, given that the DNA end is closer to TRBJ2-7. Germline CDR1 and CDR2: SGDLS and YYNGEE. The CDR3 extends over 16 amino acids.

The rearrangement links TRBV2 to TRBJ1-5; TRBD1 might be the D (5 bases). V lost 2 bases to trimming and J lost 0 bases, with 11 bases between them. The CDR3 runs 16 residues. Germline V CDR1 and CDR2: SNHLY, FYNNEI. The CDR3 spells CASSEYQGSSNQPQHF. The CDR3 bases are TGTGCCAGCAGTGAATATCAGGGTAGTAGCAATCAGCCCCAGCATTTT.